This T cell receptor (beta chain) was documented in a study of CD8 T cells in Susac syndrome. Germline CDR1 and CDR2: MNHEY and SVGEGT. The CDR3 length is 16 residues. With 5 bases removed from V and 0 bases from J, the gap between germline ends came to 17 bases. Random hexamers were used to reverse transcribe an amount of roughly 0.45 to 1 ug RNA. Each CDR3 protein is one row after TCRdb ran MiXCR on the immunoSEQ multiplex PCR reads. The table includes 150,000 to 250,000 distinct CDR3 sequences, more than 90% detected once. The chain combines TRBV6-2 or TRBV6-3 with TRBJ2-7; maybe TRBD1 (5 bases). The receptor's source is a human donor with multiple sclerosis. What was sequenced was CD4+ T cells from PBMCs. CDR3 nucleotides: TGTGCCAGCAGTGTCGAGTTAAGACAGATCTCCTACGAGCAGTACTTC. This sequence encodes CASSVELRQISYEQYF.